The rows below give T cell receptor beta chains drawn from one sample of a study of shared clonotypes between healthy human individuals. Method: immunoSEQ multiplex PCR; TCRdb's copy keeps in-frame clones and lacks some. Among over 2 million clones listed, 95% were seen once. The sequenced sample consisted of naive CD4+ T cells sorted from blood. The origin of the receptors is a man younger than 35 in good health. Each CDR3 is given with its conserved first and last residue. D genes are given only for firm matches. Expanded clones are given a class, and other clones once, few, many or no size at all.

>TRBV19|13|TRBD1|-|TRBJ2-3
TGTGCCAGCGCAGGGGGCAGCACAGATACGCAGTATTTT
CASAGGSTDTQYF
>TRBV6-5|15|-|-|TRBJ1-4
TGTGCCAGCAACAAAGGGGGTCTTGGTGCGGAAAAACTGTTTTTT
CASNKGGLGAEKLFF
>TRBV30|14|TRBD2|-|TRBJ2-3
TGTGCCTGCCGTCAGCGGGGGATGGCAGATACGCAGTATTTT
CACRQRGMADTQYF
>TRBV2|10|-|-|TRBJ2-7
TGTGCCAGCAACGACAGAGAGCAGTACTTC
CASNDREQYF
>TRBV30|17|TRBD2|-|TRBJ2-1
TGTGCCTGGAGTGTACGAAGGACTAGCGTTATGAACAATGAGCAGTTCTTC
CAWSVRRTSVMNNEQFF
>TRBV5-1|15|TRBD1|once|TRBJ1-1
TGCGCCAGCAGCCCCCTGGGACAGGGGGCAATTGAAGCTTTCTTT
CASSPLGQGAIEAFF
>TRBV20-1|11|-|once|TRBJ2-1
TGCAGTGCTAGAGCCCTTGTTGAGCAGTTCTTC
CSARALVEQFF
>TRBV10-3|14|TRBD1|-|TRBJ1-1
TGTGCCTCTCGCCCGGGACAGGGGAACACTGAAGCTTTCTTT
CASRPGQGNTEAFF
>TRBV10-3|13|-|-|TRBJ1-3
TGTGCCACCCGGGTGGAGGCGGGAAACACCATATATTTT
CATRVEAGNTIYF
>TRBV6-5|15|-|-|TRBJ1-2
TGTGCCAGCAGTTACTCGCGGACTTCCCAGGTCGGCTACACCTTC
CASSYSRTSQVGYTF
>TRBV6-6|15|-|-|TRBJ2-3
TGTGCCAGCAGTTACGCCTCTGAGTTAACAGATACGCAGTATTTT
CASSYASELTDTQYF
>TRBV6-1|17|-|-|TRBJ1-1
TGTGCCAGCAGTGACAGACAGGCGTGGATGGGGAACACTGAAGCTTTCTTT
CASSDRQAWMGNTEAFF
>TRBV6-6|13|-|-|TRBJ1-1
TGTGCCAGCAGTTACGGATCTGACACTGAAGCTTTCTTT
CASSYGSDTEAFF
>TRBV7-9|14|-|-|TRBJ1-4
TGTGCCAGCAGCTTCACGCAGGGCGGGGAAAAACTGTTTTTT
CASSFTQGGEKLFF
>TRBV10-3|13|-|-|TRBJ2-3
TGTGCCTCCGGTGGGGGCAGCACAGATACGCAGTATTTT
CASGGGSTDTQYF
>TRBV6-5|13|-|-|TRBJ2-3
TGTGCCAGCAGTTTGACAGACACAGATACGCAGTATTTT
CASSLTDTDTQYF
>TRBV30|13|-|once|TRBJ1-2
TGTGCCTGGAGTGTATACCGGGAGTATGGCTACACCTTC
CAWSVYREYGYTF
>TRBV19|13|TRBD1|-|TRBJ1-2
TGTGCCACCGGGGACAGGGTTTGGCATGGCTACACCTTC
CATGDRVWHGYTF
>TRBV5-1|17|-|-|TRBJ1-2
TGCGCCAGCAGCTTGGGAGACACCTCCGGGAGCCTCTATGGCTACACCTTC
CASSLGDTSGSLYGYTF
>TRBV5-4|16|-|-|TRBJ1-4
TGTGCCAGCAGCTTTTCCTCGGGACGGGCTAATGAAAAACTGTTTTTT
CASSFSSGRANEKLFF
>TRBV15|16|-|-|TRBJ2-5
TGTGCCACCAGCAGAGATTTTGTGGGTCTCGGGGAGACCCAGTACTTC
CATSRDFVGLGETQYF
>TRBV10-1|14|-|-|TRBJ2-1
TGCGCCAGCAGTGTGAGACAGAAATCCAATGAGCAGTTCTTC
CASSVRQKSNEQFF
>TRBV4-1|14|-|once|TRBJ1-3
TGCGCCAGCAGCCAACGAATCGGAGGGGACACCATATATTTT
CASSQRIGGDTIYF
>TRBV7-2|14|-|-|TRBJ1-1
TGTGCCAGCAGCTCTGAACAGGGAGGCACTGAAGCTTTCTTT
CASSSEQGGTEAFF
>TRBV6-5|15|-|many|TRBJ2-7
TGTGCCAGCAGCCGTAAGGGGGGACCGAACTACGAGCAGTACTTC
CASSRKGGPNYEQYF
>TRBV30|14|-|-|TRBJ2-3
TGTGCCTGGAGGGGAGGTGCTGGCACAGATACGCAGTATTTT
CAWRGGAGTDTQYF
>TRBV5-1|15|-|-|TRBJ2-3
TGCGCCAGCAGCTTGGAAGCGTCCGTTCTTGATACGCAGTATTTT
CASSLEASVLDTQYF
>TRBV10-3|13|-|-|TRBJ1-2
TGTGCCATCAGTGAAGGAGGGATTGAGGGCTACACCTTC
CAISEGGIEGYTF
>TRBV29-1|11|-|-|TRBJ2-7
TGCAGCGTAGATACAGTGTACGAGCAGTACTTC
CSVDTVYEQYF
>TRBV18|12|-|-|TRBJ2-1
TGTGCCAGCTCACCAAGTAACAATGAGCAGTTCTTC
CASSPSNNEQFF
>TRBV4-1|13|-|-|TRBJ2-7
TGCGCCAGCAGCCAAGATCCCGGGTGGGAGCAGTACTTC
CASSQDPGWEQYF
>TRBV11-2|15|-|-|TRBJ2-3
TGTGCCAGCAGCTTATCCTGGGGAGGCACAGATACGCAGTATTTT
CASSLSWGGTDTQYF
>TRBV18|12|-|-|TRBJ2-5
TGTGCCAGCTCACCTCTCTTGGAGACCCAGTACTTC
CASSPLLETQYF
>TRBV9|13|TRBD1|-|TRBJ1-2
TGTGCCAGCAGCAGACAGGGAAGTTTTGGCTACACCTTC
CASSRQGSFGYTF
>TRBV10-3|14|-|-|TRBJ2-7
TGTGCCGCTGGACAAGGAATGGGGTCCTACGAGCAGTACTTC
CAAGQGMGSYEQYF
>TRBV10-2|15|-|-|TRBJ2-7
TGCGCCAGCAGTGAGTCGAACGGGGAATGGTACGAGCAGTACTTC
CASSESNGEWYEQYF
>TRBV25-1|13|-|-|TRBJ1-1
TGTGCCAGCTCTGCCCAGGTGAACACTGAAGCTTTCTTT
CASSAQVNTEAFF
>TRBV10-3|14|-|-|TRBJ2-5
TGTGCCATCAGTCCTCGAGACCTACCTGGGACCCAGTACTTC
CAISPRDLPGTQYF
>TRBV19|15|-|once|TRBJ2-7
TGTGCCAGTAGTATTGTAGCGGGACAGGGTATCGAGCAGTACTTC
CASSIVAGQGIEQYF
>TRBV5-1|15|-|-|TRBJ2-3
TGCGCCAGCAGCTTGACAGGGCGGGGCACAGATACGCAGTATTTT
CASSLTGRGTDTQYF
>TRBV4-3|18|-|-|TRBJ1-5
TGCGCCAGCAGCCAAGATCGGGCGGGGGCGATTAGCAATCAGCCCCAGCATTTT
CASSQDRAGAISNQPQHF
>TRBV19|17|TRBD1|once|TRBJ1-6
TGTGCCAGTAGTAGATCCTGGACAGGGTCCTATAATTCACCCCTCCACTTT
CASSRSWTGSYNSPLHF
>TRBV14|14|TRBD2|-|TRBJ2-5
TGTGCCAGCAGCCTCCTCCGGTCTAGCGGCTCCCAGTACTTC
CASSLLRSSGSQYF
>TRBV7-8|13|TRBD1|-|TRBJ1-5
TGTGCCAGCAGCTGGGACAGAACCCAGCCCCAGCATTTT
CASSWDRTQPQHF
>TRBV5-4|16|TRBD2|-|TRBJ2-3
TGTGCCAGCAGCTCCCCCCTGACGGGGGGACCAGATACGCAGTATTTT
CASSSPLTGGPDTQYF
>TRBV6-6|14|-|once|TRBJ2-7
TGTGCCAGCAGTTACGGGCGGGAATTCTACGAGCAGTACTTC
CASSYGREFYEQYF
>TRBV20-1|11|-|-|TRBJ2-3
TGCAGTGCTAGGTTGGGAGATACGCAGTATTTT
CSARLGDTQYF
>TRBV29-1|13|-|-|TRBJ2-7
TGCAGCGTGTCAGTGGGGGACTCCTACGAGCAGTACTTC
CSVSVGDSYEQYF
>TRBV10-3|13|TRBD1|-|TRBJ2-7
TGTGCCATCAGCGTGGGACAGGGCTACGAGCAGTACTTC
CAISVGQGYEQYF
>TRBV4-2|12|-|-|TRBJ2-7
TGTGCCAGCAGCCAAGACTCCGGCGAGCAGTACTTC
CASSQDSGEQYF
>TRBV9|14|-|-|TRBJ2-1
TGTGCCAGCAGCGTGACAGGAGCATACAATGAGCAGTTCTTC
CASSVTGAYNEQFF
>TRBV28|15|TRBD1|-|TRBJ2-4
TGTGCCAGCAAAAGCACAACAGGGGGCGCTGGCATTCAGTACTTC
CASKSTTGGAGIQYF